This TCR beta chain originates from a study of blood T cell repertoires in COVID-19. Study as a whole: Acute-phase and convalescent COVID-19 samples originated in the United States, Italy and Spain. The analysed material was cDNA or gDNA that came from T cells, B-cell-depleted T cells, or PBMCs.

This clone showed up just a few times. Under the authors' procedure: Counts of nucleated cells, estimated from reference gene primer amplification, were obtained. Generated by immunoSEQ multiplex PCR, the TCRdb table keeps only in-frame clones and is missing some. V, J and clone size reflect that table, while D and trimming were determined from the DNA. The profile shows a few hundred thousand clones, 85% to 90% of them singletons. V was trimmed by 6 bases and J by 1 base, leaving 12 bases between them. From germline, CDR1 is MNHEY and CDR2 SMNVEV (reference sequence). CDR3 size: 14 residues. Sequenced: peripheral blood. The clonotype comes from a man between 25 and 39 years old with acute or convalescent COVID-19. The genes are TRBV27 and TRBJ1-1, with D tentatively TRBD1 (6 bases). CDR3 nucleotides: TGTGCCAGCAGGACCCAGGGGAGGAACACTGAAGCTTTCTTT. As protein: CASRTQGRNTEAFF.